The clone carrying this T cell receptor beta chain was counted between two and nine times. The antigen remains undetermined. Germline CDR1 is DFQATT and CDR2 is SNEGSKA (reference sequence). V lost 4 bases to trimming and J lost 4 bases, with 2 bases between them. The CDR3 runs to 10 residues. These data are taken from a study of CD8 T cells in ankylosing spondylitis. Findings and limits, study-wide: Matched synovial fluid from ankylosing spondylitis patients was reported to be enriched for disease-linked clones. In ankylosing spondylitis blood, a motif of roughly 8 highly homologous TCR beta variants appeared characteristic. The authors found the disease-linked clones to be CD8+ and relatively rare in peripheral blood.

Library preparation for TCR beta used quantitative 5'-RACE with molecular barcodes. TCRdb reprocessed the 5' RACE reads with MiXCR, giving one entry per CDR3 protein. The table shows approximately 240,000 distinct CDR3 sequences, with more than 20% occurring only once. The receptor comes from a male donor with ankylosing spondylitis or in good health (not recorded which). The chain has TRBV20-1 and TRBJ2-1; D is unclear. The sample comprised blood, either unsorted or a sorted T cell fraction (not recorded which). In DNA form, the CDR3 reads TGCAGTGCTATATACAATGAGCAGTTCTTC. Translated: CSAIYNEQFF.